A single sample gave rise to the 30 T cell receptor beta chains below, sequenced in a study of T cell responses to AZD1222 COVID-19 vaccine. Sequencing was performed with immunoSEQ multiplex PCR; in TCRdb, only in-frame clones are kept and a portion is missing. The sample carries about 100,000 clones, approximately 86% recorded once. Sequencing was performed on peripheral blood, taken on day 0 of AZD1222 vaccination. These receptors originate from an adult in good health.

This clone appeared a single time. The DNA for the CDR3 is TGTGCCAGCAGTTACTCCCTAGCGGGGCCGAACACCGGGGAGCTGTTTTTT. Translated: CASSYSLAGPNTGELFF. This rearrangement joins TRBV6-2 or TRBV6-3 to TRBJ2-2; 9 bases align to TRBD2. In germline, CDR1 is MNHEY, CDR2 SVGEGT. Unmatched junction bases numbered 2, after V lost 0 bases and J lost 0 bases. The CDR3 is 17 residues long.

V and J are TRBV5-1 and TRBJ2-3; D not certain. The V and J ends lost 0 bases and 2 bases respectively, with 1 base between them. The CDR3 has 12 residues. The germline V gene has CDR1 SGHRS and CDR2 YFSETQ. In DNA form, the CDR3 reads TGCGCCAGCAGCTTGGCCACAGATACGCAGTATTTT. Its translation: CASSLATDTQYF.

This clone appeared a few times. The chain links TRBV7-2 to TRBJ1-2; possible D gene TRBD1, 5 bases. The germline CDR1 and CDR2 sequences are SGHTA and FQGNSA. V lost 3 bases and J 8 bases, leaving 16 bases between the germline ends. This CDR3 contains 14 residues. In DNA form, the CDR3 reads TGTGCCAGCAGCTTTCTGAACAGGCTTAGGGGCTACACCTTC. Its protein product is CASSFLNRLRGYTF.

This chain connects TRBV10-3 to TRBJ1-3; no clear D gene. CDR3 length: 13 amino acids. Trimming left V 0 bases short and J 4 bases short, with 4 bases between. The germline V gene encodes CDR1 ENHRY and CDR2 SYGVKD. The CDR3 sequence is CAISESNGNTIYF. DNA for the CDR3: TGTGCCATCAGTGAGTCGAACGGAAACACCATATATTTT.

CDR3 nucleotides: TGTGCCAGCAGCCCCCCTGGGGTATCGGGGGGCTACACCTTC. This translates into CASSPPGVSGGYTF. The chain employs TRBV5-6 and TRBJ1-2; no firm D call. V gave up 4 bases and J gave up 8 bases, with 18 bases separating them. The CDR3 consists of 14 residues. Germline CDR1 reads SGHDT; CDR2 reads YYEEEE.

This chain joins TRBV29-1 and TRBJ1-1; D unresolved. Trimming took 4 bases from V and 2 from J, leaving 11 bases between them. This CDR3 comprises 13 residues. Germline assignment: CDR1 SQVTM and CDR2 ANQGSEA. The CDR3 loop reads CSVVITVNTEAFF. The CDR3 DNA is TGCAGCGTTGTAATCACAGTTAACACTGAAGCTTTCTTT.

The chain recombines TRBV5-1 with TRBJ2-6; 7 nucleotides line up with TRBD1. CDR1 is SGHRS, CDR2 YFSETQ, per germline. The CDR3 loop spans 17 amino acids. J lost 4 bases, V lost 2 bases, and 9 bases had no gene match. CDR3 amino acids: CASSLAATGTGANVLTF. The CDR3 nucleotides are TGCGCCAGCAGCTTAGCCGCGACAGGGACCGGGGCCAACGTCCTGACTTTC. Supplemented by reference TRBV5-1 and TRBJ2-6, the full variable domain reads KAGVTQTPRYLIKTRGQQVTLSCSPISGHRSVSWYQQTPGQGLQFLFEYFSETQRNKGNFPGRFSGRQFSNSRSEMNVSTLELGDSALYLCASSLAATGTGANVLTFGAGSRLTVL.

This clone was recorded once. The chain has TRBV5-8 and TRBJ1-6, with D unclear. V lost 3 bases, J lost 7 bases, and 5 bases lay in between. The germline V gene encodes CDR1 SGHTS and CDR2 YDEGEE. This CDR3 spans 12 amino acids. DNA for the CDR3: TGTGCCAGCAGCTACACCAATTCACCCCTCCACTTT. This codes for CASSYTNSPLHF.

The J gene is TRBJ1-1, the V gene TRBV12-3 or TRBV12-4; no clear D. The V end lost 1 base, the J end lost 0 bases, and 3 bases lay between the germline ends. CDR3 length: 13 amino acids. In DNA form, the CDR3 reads TGTGCCAGCAGTTTAGTGGTGAACACTGAAGCTTTCTTT. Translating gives CASSLVVNTEAFF.

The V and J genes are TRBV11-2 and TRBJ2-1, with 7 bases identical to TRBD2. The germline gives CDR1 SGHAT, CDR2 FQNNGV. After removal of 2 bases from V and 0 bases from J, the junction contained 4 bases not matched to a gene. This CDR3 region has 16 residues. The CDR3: CASSLTGGFSYNEQFF. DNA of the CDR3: TGTGCCAGCAGCTTAACGGGAGGCTTCTCCTACAATGAGCAGTTCTTC.

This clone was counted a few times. The CDR3 region has the DNA TGTGCCAGCAGCTCTACAGGGTGGGGTGAAGCTTTCTTT. Translated, it gives CASSSTGWGEAFF. The V call is TRBV11-3, the J call TRBJ1-1, with a possible D match to TRBD1 (6 bases). Germline CDR1 and CDR2: SGHNT and YENEEA. CDR3 length: 13 amino acids. Trimming pared 4 bases from V and 7 bases from J, leaving 13 bases between.

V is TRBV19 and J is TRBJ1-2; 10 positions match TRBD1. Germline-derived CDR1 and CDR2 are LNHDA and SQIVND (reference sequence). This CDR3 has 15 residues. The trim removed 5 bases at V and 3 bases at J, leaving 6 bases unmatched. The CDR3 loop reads CASSSPGTGDYGYTF. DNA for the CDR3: TGTGCCAGTAGTTCCCCCGGGACAGGGGACTATGGCTACACCTTC.

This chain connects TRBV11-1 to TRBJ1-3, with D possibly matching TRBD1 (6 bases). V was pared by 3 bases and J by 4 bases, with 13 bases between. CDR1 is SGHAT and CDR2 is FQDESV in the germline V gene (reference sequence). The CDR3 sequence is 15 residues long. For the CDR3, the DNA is TGTGCCAGCAGCTTCTCCAGGGGCTCGGGAAACACCATATATTTT. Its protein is CASSFSRGSGNTIYF.

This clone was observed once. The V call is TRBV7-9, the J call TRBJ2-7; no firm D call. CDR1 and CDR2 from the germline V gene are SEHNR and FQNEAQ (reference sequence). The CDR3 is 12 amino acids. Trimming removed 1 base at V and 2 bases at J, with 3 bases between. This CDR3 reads CASSLGTYEQYF. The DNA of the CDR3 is TGTGCCAGCAGCTTAGGTACCTACGAGCAGTACTTC. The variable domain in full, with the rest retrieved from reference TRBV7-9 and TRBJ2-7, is DTGVSQNPRHKITKRGQNVTFRCDPISEHNRLYWYRQTLGQGPEFLTYFQNEAQLEKSRLLSDRFSAERPKGSFSTLEIQRTEQGDSAMYLCASSLGTYEQYFGPGTRLTVT.

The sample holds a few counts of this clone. The CDR3 DNA sequence: TGTGCCAGTACAAAAGGTTGGAACACTGAAGCTTTCTTT. Translation gives CASTKGWNTEAFF. The V gene is TRBV19, the J gene TRBJ1-1; no definite D call. Germline CDR1 is LNHDA and CDR2 is SQIVND (reference sequence). This CDR3 comprises 13 residues. Trimming took off 7 bases at V and 1 base at J, with 10 bases between the two ends.

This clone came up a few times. The CDR3 DNA follows: TGTGCCAGTAGTATAGCTGTGCAGAGATACAATGAGCAGTTCTTC. Residues: CASSIAVQRYNEQFF. The rearrangement links TRBV19 to TRBJ2-1; the D is unclear. CDR3 size: 15 residues. CDR1 is LNHDA, CDR2 SQIVND, per germline (reference sequence). Trimming stripped 1 base from V and 4 bases from J, with 11 bases between.

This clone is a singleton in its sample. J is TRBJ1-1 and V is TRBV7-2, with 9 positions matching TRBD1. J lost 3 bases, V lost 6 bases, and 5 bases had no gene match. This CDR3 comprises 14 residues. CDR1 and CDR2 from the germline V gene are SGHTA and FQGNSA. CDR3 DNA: TGTGCCAGCAGTGAACAGGGGGCTTACACTGAAGCTTTCTTT. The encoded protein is CASSEQGAYTEAFF.

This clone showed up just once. This CDR3 reads CASRRTGTSSYNEQFF. DNA for the CDR3: TGTGCCAGCAGACGAACCGGGACTAGCTCCTACAATGAGCAGTTCTTC. The chain couples TRBV7-6 to TRBJ2-1, with 8 bases identical to TRBD2. CDR3 length: 16 residues. Germline CDR1 reads SGHVS; CDR2 reads FNYEAQ. V dropped 6 bases and J dropped 0; count of bases not matched to a gene: 7.

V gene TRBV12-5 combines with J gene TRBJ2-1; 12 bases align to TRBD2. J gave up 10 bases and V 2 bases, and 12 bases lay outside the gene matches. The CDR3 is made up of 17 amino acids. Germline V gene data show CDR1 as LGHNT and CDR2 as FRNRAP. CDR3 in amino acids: CASGLSRLAGDWGEQFF. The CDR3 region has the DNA TGTGCTAGTGGTTTGAGTCGACTAGCGGGAGATTGGGGGGAGCAGTTCTTC.

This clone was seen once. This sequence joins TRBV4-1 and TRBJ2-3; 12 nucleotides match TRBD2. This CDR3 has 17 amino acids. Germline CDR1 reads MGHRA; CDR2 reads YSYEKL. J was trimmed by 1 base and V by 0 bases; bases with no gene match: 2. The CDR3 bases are TGCGCCAGCAGCCAAGATTCTAGCGGGAGGGGCACAGATACGCAGTATTTT. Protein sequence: CASSQDSSGRGTDTQYF.

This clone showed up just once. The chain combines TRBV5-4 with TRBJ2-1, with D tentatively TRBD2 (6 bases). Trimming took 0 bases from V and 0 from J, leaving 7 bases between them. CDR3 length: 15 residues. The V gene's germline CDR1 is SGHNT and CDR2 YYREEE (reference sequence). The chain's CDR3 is CASSLASASYNEQFF. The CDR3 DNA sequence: TGTGCCAGCAGCTTGGCTAGCGCCTCCTACAATGAGCAGTTCTTC.

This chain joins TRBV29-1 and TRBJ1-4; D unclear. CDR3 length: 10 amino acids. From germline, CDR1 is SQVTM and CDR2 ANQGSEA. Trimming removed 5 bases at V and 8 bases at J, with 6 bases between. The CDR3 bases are TGCAGCGTTATGGGGGAAAAACTGTTTTTT. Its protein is CSVMGEKLFF.

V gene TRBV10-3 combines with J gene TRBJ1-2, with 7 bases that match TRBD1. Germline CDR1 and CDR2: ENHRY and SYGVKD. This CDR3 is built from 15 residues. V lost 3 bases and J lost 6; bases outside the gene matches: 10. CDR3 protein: CAISDIQGRFDGYTF. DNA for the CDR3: TGTGCCATCAGTGATATACAGGGGAGGTTCGATGGCTACACCTTC.

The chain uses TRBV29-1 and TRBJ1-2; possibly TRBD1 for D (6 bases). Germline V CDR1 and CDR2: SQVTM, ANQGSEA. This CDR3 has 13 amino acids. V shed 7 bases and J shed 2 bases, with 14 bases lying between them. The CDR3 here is CSAQQGLNYGYTF. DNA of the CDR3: TGCAGCGCCCAACAGGGCCTAAACTATGGCTACACCTTC.

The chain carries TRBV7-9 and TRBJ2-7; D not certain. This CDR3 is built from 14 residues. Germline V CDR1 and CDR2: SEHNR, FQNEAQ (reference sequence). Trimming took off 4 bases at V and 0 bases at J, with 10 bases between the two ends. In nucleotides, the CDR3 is TGTGCCAGCAGCTCGACGGTAAGCTCCTACGAGCAGTACTTC. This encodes CASSSTVSSYEQYF.

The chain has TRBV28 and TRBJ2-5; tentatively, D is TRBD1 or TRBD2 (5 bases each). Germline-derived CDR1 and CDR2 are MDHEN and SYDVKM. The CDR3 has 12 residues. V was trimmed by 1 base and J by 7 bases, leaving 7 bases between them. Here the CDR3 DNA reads TGTGCCAGCAGTTTATATGGGGGGACCCAGTACTTC. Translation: CASSLYGGTQYF.

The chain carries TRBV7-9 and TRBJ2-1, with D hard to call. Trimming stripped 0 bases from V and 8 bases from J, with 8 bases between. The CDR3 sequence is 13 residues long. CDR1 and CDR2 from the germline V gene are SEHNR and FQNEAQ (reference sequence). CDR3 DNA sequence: TGTGCCAGCAGCTTAGCGCGAAGCCATGAGCAGTTCTTC. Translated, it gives CASSLARSHEQFF.

Here the CDR3 DNA reads TGTGCCACCAGCAGATCCTGGAACAGGAATAATCAGCCCCAGCATTTT. It is translated as CATSRSWNRNNQPQHF. J is TRBJ1-5 and V is TRBV15; D might be TRBD1 (5 bases). The length of the CDR3 is 16 residues. Trimming shortened V by 2 bases and J by 4 bases, and 15 bases separated the two germline ends. Looked up from germline, CDR1 is LNHNV and CDR2 is YYDKDF (reference sequence).

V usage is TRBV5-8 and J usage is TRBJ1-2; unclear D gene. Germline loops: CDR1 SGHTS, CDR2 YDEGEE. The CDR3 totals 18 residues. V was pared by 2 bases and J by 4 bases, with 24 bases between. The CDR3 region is CASSLVFSSSSPSYGYTF. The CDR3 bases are TGTGCCAGCAGCTTAGTTTTTTCGTCGAGCTCTCCTTCCTATGGCTACACCTTC.

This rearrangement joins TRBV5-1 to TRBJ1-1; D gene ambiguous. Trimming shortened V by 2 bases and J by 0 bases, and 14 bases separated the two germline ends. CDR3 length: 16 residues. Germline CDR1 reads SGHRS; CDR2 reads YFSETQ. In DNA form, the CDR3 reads TGCGCCAGCAGCTTCCTTCCGAGGCTGCTGAACACTGAAGCTTTCTTT. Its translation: CASSFLPRLLNTEAFF.